These 9 T cell receptor beta chains were all obtained from the same sample, sequenced in a study of blood T cells in healthy people across ages. For the second PCR, which ran for about 6 to 11 cycles, a sample-barcoded 5' primer and a J-beta primer mix were used. MiXCR, run by TCRdb on the 5' RACE reads, gives a single entry per CDR3 protein. Found here are around 1,600,000 distinct CDR3 sequences, around 40% of them singletons; the top ten hold roughly 3.7%. The sample comprised blood. The receptors stem from a woman under 30 in good health.

The chain is built from TRBV20-1 and TRBJ2-7; maybe TRBD2 (7 bases). This CDR3 spans 14 amino acids. The germline V gene has CDR1 DFQATT and CDR2 SNEGSKA (reference sequence). The V end was cut by 6 bases, the J end by 3 bases, with 18 bases between. CDR3 in DNA: TGCAGTGCGGGGGGGCAGTTTGCTATCTACGAGCAGTACTTC. Protein: CSAGGQFAIYEQYF.

The chain carries TRBV7-9 and TRBJ1-4; D is undetermined. This CDR3 region has 12 residues. V lost 3 bases and J lost 14, with 13 bases in between. CDR1 is SEHNR, CDR2 FQNEAQ, per germline (reference sequence). The CDR3 loop is CASSLAWPKLFF. DNA for the CDR3: TGTGCCAGCAGCTTGGCTTGGCCTAAGCTGTTTTTT.

CDR3 residues: CASSLQDSPLHF. DNA of the CDR3: TGTGCCAGCAGTTTGCAGGATTCACCCCTCCACTTT. The rearrangement joins TRBV27 to TRBJ1-6; D is unresolved. Germline values: CDR1 MNHEY, CDR2 SMNVEV (reference sequence). The CDR3 sequence is 12 residues long. V lost 3 bases to trimming and J lost 8 bases, with 5 bases between them.

J is TRBJ2-1 and V is TRBV27; 7 nucleotides match TRBD1. The CDR3 contains 19 residues. Germline CDR1 MNHEY, CDR2 SMNVEV (reference sequence). V gave up 6 bases and J gave up 2 bases; unmatched junction bases: 19. The CDR3 reads CASSHYYWDRGRPYNEQFF. The CDR3 DNA reads TGTGCCAGCAGCCATTATTACTGGGACAGAGGACGACCCTACAATGAGCAGTTCTTC.

The CDR3 here is CSVLLASETQFF. The CDR3 DNA is TGCAGCGTCCTACTAGCTTCGGAGACCCAGTTCTTC. The V call is TRBV29-1, the J call TRBJ2-1, with D perhaps matching TRBD2 (6 bases). There are 12 residues in the CDR3. Per the germline V gene, CDR1 is SQVTM and CDR2 is ANQGSEA. Trimming removed 6 bases from V and 13 bases from J, with 19 bases in between.

The chain uses TRBV20-1 and TRBJ2-3; the match to TRBD2 covers 10 bases. This CDR3 has 13 residues. With V trimmed by 8 bases and J by 6 bases, 8 bases remained unmatched. Germline V gene sequence: CDR1 DFQATT, CDR2 SNEGSKA (reference sequence). In nucleotides, the CDR3 is TGCAGTCCCCAGCGGGAGGGCCGTGATACGCAGTATTTT. Amino acid sequence: CSPQREGRDTQYF.

The rearrangement joins TRBV29-1 to TRBJ2-1, with D perhaps matching TRBD1 (5 bases). Judging by the DNA end, TRBJ2-7 fits better; the J call may be wrong. The CDR3 totals 13 residues. CDR1 and CDR2 (germline): SQVTM, ANQGSEA. The CDR3 sequence is CSVSVQGPSEQYF. Written as DNA, the CDR3 is TGCAGCGTTTCGGTCCAGGGCCCTTCCGAGCAGTACTTC.

CDR3 sequence (DNA): TGCAGTGCTACTAGACGGCAATCTGCGTATGAAGCTTTCTTT. Translated: CSATRRQSAYEAFF. V gene TRBV20-1 combines with J gene TRBJ1-1; D gene unclear. Germline V CDR1 and CDR2: DFQATT, SNEGSKA (reference sequence). Trimming pared 4 bases from V and 7 bases from J, leaving 19 bases between. The CDR3 sequence is 14 residues long.

Comment on this clonotype: No conserved phenylalanine or tryptophan ends this CDR3, so it is likely a read error. The CDR3 spells CASSSLLRGREETQYL. Written as DNA, the CDR3 is TGTGCCAGCAGCTCGCTCCTAAGGGGTAGGGAAGAGACCCAGTACCTC. The V and J genes are TRBV5-4 and TRBJ2-5; a possible D gene is TRBD1 (5 bases). Between the trimmed V and J ends, which lost 3 bases and 3 bases, there was a span of 18 bases. From germline, CDR1 is SGHNT and CDR2 YYREEE (reference sequence). This CDR3 contains 16 residues.